A single T cell receptor (beta chain) is shown here with its context. Its matching antigen is unknown. From the germline J gene comes the end of the CDR3, since the read stops 3 residues before it. Generated by immunoSEQ multiplex PCR, the TCRdb table keeps only in-frame clones and is missing some. The sample table includes roughly 34,000 clones. V was clipped by 5 bases and J by 4 bases; unmatched bases: 9. The CDR3 loop spans 14 amino acids. The V gene's germline CDR1 is GTSNPN and CDR2 SVGIG (reference sequence). The data derive from a study of Tregs in tolerant kidney transplant recipients. In the study overall: Related graft donors supplied nonmyeloablative bone marrow transplants, and mixed chimerism was transient.

Unstimulated Tregs (CD4+CD25+CD127-) and CD4+CD25- non-Tregs were sorted from PBMCs. Study-level findings and limits: Nucleotide sequences could not be compared across some patients' samples due to primer changes. No direct test of biological reproducibility was done here.

V is TRBV30 and J is TRBJ1-1; 8 nucleotides line up with TRBD1. This sample comprised CD8+ T cells from blood, obtained before the transplant. The sequence was collected from a human donor who received a combined kidney and bone marrow transplant. The covered CDR3 bases are TGTGCCTGGTCGGAAGCTACAGGGGGCACTGAA. It yields the protein CAWSEATGGTE. The whole CDR3 protein is CAWSEATGGTEAFF. Full variable domain (outside the CDR3, taken from reference TRBV30 and TRBJ1-1): SQTIHQWPATLVQPVGSPLSLECTVEGTSNPNLYWYRQAAGRGLQLLFYSVGIGQISSEVPQNLSASRPQDRQFILSSKKLLLSDSGFYLCAWSEATGGTEAFFGQGTRLTVV.